The 5 T cell receptor beta chains reported below all come from one sample, sequenced in a study of T cells in Graves' hyperthyroidism and ophthalmopathy. Amplified TCR beta CDR3 regions derived from RNA transcripts. HTBI primers drove first-round RT-PCR of the TCR CDR3. TCRdb re-called the multiplex PCR reads with MiXCR, one entry per CDR3 protein. Of hundreds of thousands of distinct CDR3 sequences in the sample, 14% to 15% were seen once. The sample comprised blood. The source of these receptors is a man aged 18-30 years with Graves' ophthalmopathy.

This clonotype was seen repeatedly, ten times or more. This chain joins TRBV20-1 and TRBJ2-5, with D possibly being TRBD2 (6 bases). V was pared by 0 bases and J by 1 base, with 12 bases between. CDR1 DFQATT and CDR2 SNEGSKA come from the germline V gene (reference sequence). CDR3 length equals 15 residues. The CDR3 sequence: CSARDVLASQETQYF. CDR3 nucleotide sequence: TGCAGTGCTAGAGATGTTCTAGCGTCCCAAGAGACCCAGTACTTC.

This clonotype has a count of ten or more. The DNA for the CDR3 is TGTGCCAGCAGGATTGACCAGGGGGCGAGGTATGGCTACACCTTC. It translates to CASRIDQGARYGYTF. The chain recombines TRBV6-1 with TRBJ1-2; 8 positions match TRBD1. Unmatched junction bases numbered 11, after V lost 6 bases and J lost 5 bases. The CDR3 totals 15 residues. Germline values: CDR1 MNHNS, CDR2 SASEGT.

This clonotype came up a few times. At one end, the junction sequence differs from germline, possibly due to a read error. V gene TRBV5-1 combines with J gene TRBJ2-1, with D tentatively TRBD1 (5 bases). Per germline, CDR1 SGHRS and CDR2 YFSETQ. The CDR3 covers 13 residues. The CDR3 coding sequence is TGCGCCAGCAGTAAAACGGACAACAATGAGCAGCTCTTC. As protein: CASSKTDNNEQLF.

This clonotype was seen repeatedly, ten times or more. V usage is TRBV5-1 and J usage is TRBJ2-3, with D perhaps given as TRBD1 or TRBD2 (6 bases each). Trimming pared 3 bases from V and 3 bases from J, leaving 17 bases between. Germline CDR1 is SGHRS and CDR2 is YFSETQ. The CDR3 is made up of 16 amino acids. The CDR3 is CASSSTTGSGTDTQYF. For the CDR3, the DNA is TGCGCCAGCAGCTCTACCACAGGGAGCGGGACAGATACGCAGTATTTT.

This clonotype was detected only a few times. The chain is built from TRBV29-1 and TRBJ2-5; 8 bases line up with TRBD1. J was trimmed by 4 bases and V by 4 bases; bases with no gene match: 14. This CDR3 is 16 amino acids long. The V gene's germline CDR1 is SQVTM and CDR2 ANQGSEA. The CDR3 here is CSVVYSQQGVGETQYF. CDR3 sequence (DNA): TGCAGCGTTGTTTATTCCCAACAGGGGGTAGGAGAGACCCAGTACTTC.